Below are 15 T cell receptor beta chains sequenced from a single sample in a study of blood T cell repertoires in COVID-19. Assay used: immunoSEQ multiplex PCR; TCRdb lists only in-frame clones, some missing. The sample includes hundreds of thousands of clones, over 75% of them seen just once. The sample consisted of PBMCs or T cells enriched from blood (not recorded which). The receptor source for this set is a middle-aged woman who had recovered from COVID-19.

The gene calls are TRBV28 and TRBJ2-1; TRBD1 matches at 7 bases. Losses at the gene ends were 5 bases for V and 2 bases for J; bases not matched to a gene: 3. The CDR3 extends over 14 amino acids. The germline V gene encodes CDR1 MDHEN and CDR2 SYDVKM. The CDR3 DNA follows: TGTGCCAGCAGTCTGGACAGGCCCTACAATGAGCAGTTCTTC. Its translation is CASSLDRPYNEQFF.

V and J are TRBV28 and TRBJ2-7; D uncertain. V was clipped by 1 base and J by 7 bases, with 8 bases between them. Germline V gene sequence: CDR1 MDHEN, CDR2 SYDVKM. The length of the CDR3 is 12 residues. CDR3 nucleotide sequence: TGTGCCAGCAGTTTATTCCTGGCAGAGCAGTACTTC. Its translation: CASSLFLAEQYF.

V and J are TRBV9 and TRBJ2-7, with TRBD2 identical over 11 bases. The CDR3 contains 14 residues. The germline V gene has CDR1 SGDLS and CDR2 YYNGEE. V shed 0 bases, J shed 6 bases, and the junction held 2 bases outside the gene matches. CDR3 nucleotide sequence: TGTGCCAGCAGCGTAGATACTAGCGGGAGCGAGCAGTACTTC. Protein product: CASSVDTSGSEQYF.

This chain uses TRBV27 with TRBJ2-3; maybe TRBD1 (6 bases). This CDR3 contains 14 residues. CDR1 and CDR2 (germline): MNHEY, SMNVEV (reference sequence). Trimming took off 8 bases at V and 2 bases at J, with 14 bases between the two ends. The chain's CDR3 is CASRDTYITDTQYF. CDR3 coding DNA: TGTGCCAGCCGGGACACCTATATCACAGATACGCAGTATTTT.

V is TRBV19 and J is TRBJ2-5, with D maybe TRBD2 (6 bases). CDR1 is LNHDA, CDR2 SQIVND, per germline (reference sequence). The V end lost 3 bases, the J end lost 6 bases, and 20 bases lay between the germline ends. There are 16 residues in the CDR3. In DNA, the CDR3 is TGTGCCAGTAGTATCCGCCCTGGAGGGGCTTTAAAGACCCAGTACTTC. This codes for CASSIRPGGALKTQYF.

The CDR3 coding sequence is TGTGCCAGCAGCGAGGCGACAGGGGCTGGAAACACCATATATTTT. Translated: CASSEATGAGNTIYF. The chain combines TRBV9 with TRBJ1-3, with 8 bases that match TRBD1. V was clipped by 3 bases and J by 2 bases; unmatched bases: 4. Germline CDR1 is SGDLS and CDR2 is YYNGEE. This CDR3 contains 15 residues.

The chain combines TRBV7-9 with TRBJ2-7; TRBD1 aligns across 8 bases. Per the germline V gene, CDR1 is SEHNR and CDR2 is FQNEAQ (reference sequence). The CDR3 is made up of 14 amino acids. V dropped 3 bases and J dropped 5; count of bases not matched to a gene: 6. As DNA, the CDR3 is TGTGCCAGCAGCTTCTTGACAGGGGACCACGAGCAGTACTTC. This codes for CASSFLTGDHEQYF. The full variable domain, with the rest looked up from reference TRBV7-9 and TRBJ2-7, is DTGVSQNPRHKITKRGQNVTFRCDPISEHNRLYWYRQTLGQGPEFLTYFQNEAQLEKSRLLSDRFSAERPKGSFSTLEIQRTEQGDSAMYLCASSFLTGDHEQYFGPGTRLTVT.

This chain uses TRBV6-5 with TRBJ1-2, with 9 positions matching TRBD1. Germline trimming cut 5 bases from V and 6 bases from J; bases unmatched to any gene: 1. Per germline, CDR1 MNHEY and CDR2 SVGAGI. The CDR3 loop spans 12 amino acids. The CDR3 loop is CASSRTGDGYTF. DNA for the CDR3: TGTGCCAGCAGTCGGACAGGGGATGGCTACACCTTC.

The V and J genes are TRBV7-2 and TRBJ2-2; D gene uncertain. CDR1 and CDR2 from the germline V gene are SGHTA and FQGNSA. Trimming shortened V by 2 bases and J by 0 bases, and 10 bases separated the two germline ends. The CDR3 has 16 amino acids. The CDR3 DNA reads TGTGCCAGCAGCTTAAGGCAGGTCGCGAACACCGGGGAGCTGTTTTTT. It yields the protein CASSLRQVANTGELFF.

CDR3 in amino acids: CASSLRRGNEQFF. DNA of the CDR3: TGTGCCAGCAGCTTGCGGAGGGGTAATGAGCAGTTCTTC. The chain uses TRBV11-2 and TRBJ2-1; a weak D match, TRBD2 (6 bases). The V gene lost 3 bases and the J gene lost 7 bases, with 10 bases spanning the gap. The germline CDR1 and CDR2 sequences are SGHAT and FQNNGV. The CDR3 is 13 residues long.

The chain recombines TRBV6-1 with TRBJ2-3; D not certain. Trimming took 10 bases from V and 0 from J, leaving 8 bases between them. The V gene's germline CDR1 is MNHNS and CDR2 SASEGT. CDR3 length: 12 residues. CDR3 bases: TGTGCCACGGGTCGGAGCACAGATACGCAGTATTTT. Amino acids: CATGRSTDTQYF.

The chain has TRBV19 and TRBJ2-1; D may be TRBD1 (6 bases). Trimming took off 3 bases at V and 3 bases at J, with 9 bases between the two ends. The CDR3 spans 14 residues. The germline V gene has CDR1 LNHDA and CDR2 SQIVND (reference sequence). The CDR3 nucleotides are TGTGCCAGTAGTATCCAACAGGGCTACAATGAGCAGTTCTTC. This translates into CASSIQQGYNEQFF.

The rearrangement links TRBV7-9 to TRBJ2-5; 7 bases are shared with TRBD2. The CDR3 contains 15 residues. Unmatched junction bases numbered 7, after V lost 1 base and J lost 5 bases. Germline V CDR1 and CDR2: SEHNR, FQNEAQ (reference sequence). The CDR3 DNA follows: TGTGCCAGCAGCTTAGACGGGGGGAACCGGGAGACCCAGTACTTC. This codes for CASSLDGGNRETQYF.

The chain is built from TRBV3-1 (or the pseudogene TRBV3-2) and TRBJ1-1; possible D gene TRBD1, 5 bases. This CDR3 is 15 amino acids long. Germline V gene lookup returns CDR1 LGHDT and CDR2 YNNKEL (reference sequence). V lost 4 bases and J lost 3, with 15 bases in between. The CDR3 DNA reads TGTGCCAGCAGCCTTTTCAGGGTAACTGACACTGAAGCTTTCTTT. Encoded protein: CASSLFRVTDTEAFF.

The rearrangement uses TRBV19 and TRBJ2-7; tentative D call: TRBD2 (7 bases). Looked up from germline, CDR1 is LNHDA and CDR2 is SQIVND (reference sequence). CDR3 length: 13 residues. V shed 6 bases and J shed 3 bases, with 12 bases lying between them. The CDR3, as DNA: TGTGCCAGTAGGGGGAGGGGGAACTACGAGCAGTACTTC. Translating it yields CASRGRGNYEQYF.